The clone carrying this TCR beta chain occurred many times. Via MiXCR, TCRdb re-called the 5' RACE reads, giving one row per CDR3 protein. The table shows a few hundred thousand distinct CDR3 sequences, with under 30% occurring only once. The CDR3 runs to 15 residues. From germline, CDR1 is SGHTA and CDR2 FQGNSA. Trimming left V 1 base short and J 2 bases short, with 9 bases between. The data were obtained in a study of identical twins' blood T cells. The sequencing input was PBMCs. This TCR was recovered from a woman aged 18 to 55 in good health. The chain couples TRBV7-2 to TRBJ2-1; no reliable D call. The CDR3 region has the DNA TGTGCCAGCAGCTTAGAGAGCGCCCCCTACAATGAGCAGTTCTTC. It encodes CASSLESAPYNEQFF. The whole variable domain, filled in from reference TRBV7-2 and TRBJ2-1, reads GAGVSQSPSNKVTEKGKDVELRCDPISGHTALYWYRQSLGQGLEFLIYFQGNSAPDKSGLPSDRFSAERTGGSVSTLTIQRTQQEDSAVYLCASSLESAPYNEQFFGPGTRLTVL.